Listed here are 32 T cell receptor beta chains from one sample, sequenced in a study of response to subunit inactivated influenza vaccine. TCRdb re-called the RT-PCR reads with MiXCR, one entry per CDR3 protein. The sample includes about 650,000 distinct CDR3 sequences, 15% to 17% of them seen just once. Specimen: PBMCs from blood, collected 11 to 12 days after vaccination. The receptors were sampled from a man aged 45 to 65 who received an inactivated influenza vaccine.

This clonotype has a handful of counts. Relative to the germline gene, one junction end is altered; a read error may explain this. The V gene is TRBV5-6, the J gene TRBJ2-5; D unresolved. The CDR3 is 14 amino acids. The germline V gene encodes CDR1 SGHDT and CDR2 YYEEEE. CDR3 sequence: CASSFGRSQKTQYF. CDR3 DNA sequence: TGTGCCAGCAGCTTTGGTCGCAGCCAAAAGACCCAGTACTTC.

This clonotype turned up a few times. This chain links TRBV20-1 with TRBJ2-1, with D possibly matching TRBD2 (6 bases). Germline CDR1 is DFQATT and CDR2 is SNEGSKA (reference sequence). This CDR3 has 14 amino acids. Trimming took off 5 bases at V and 9 bases at J, with 20 bases between the two ends. The CDR3 DNA reads as TGCAGTGCTCACACTACTCCCAGGGAGGTTGAGCAGTTCTTC. Protein: CSAHTTPREVEQFF.

This clonotype was picked up a small number of times. The V gene is TRBV5-1, the J gene TRBJ2-7; either TRBD1 or TRBD2 may fit D (5 bases each). V gave up 0 bases and J gave up 5 bases, with 12 bases separating them. This CDR3 contains 14 residues. From germline, CDR1 is SGHRS and CDR2 YFSETQ. The CDR3 loop is CASSLARGLDEQYF. For the CDR3, the DNA is TGCGCCAGCAGCTTGGCTCGGGGCCTTGACGAGCAGTACTTC.

This clonotype has a count of ten or more. The chain couples TRBV4-1 to TRBJ1-5; D may be TRBD1 (6 bases). V was clipped by 4 bases and J by 2 bases, with 21 bases between them. There are 18 residues in the CDR3. Germline lookup yields CDR1 MGHRA and CDR2 YSYEKL. As DNA, the CDR3 is TGCGCCAGCAGCCGATTTATAAATCAGGGGTCGGGCAATCAGCCCCAGCATTTT. Translated, it gives CASSRFINQGSGNQPQHF.

The rearrangement joins TRBV29-1 to TRBJ2-7; 10 bases line up with TRBD1. The CDR3 is made up of 13 amino acids. Per the germline V gene, CDR1 is SQVTM and CDR2 is ANQGSEA. The trim removed 3 bases at V and 5 bases at J, leaving 4 bases unmatched. The CDR3, as DNA: TGCAGCGTTGATGTGACAGGGGGCCACGAGCAGTACTTC. This codes for CSVDVTGGHEQYF.

The table lists this clonotype with a few counts. V usage is TRBV5-1 and J usage is TRBJ2-3; D call uncertain. The CDR3 consists of 15 residues. Trimming stripped 0 bases from V and 0 bases from J, with 8 bases between. CDR1 and CDR2 (germline): SGHRS, YFSETQ. The CDR3 nucleotides are TGCGCCAGCAGCTTGGGGGCGCATAGCACAGATACGCAGTATTTT. Protein: CASSLGAHSTDTQYF.

The gene calls are TRBV6-1 and TRBJ2-7; tentatively, D is TRBD2 (6 bases). Trimming removed 0 bases at V and 6 bases at J, with 9 bases between. Germline V CDR1 and CDR2: MNHNS, SASEGT. This CDR3 spans 13 amino acids. The CDR3 spells CASSEARRAEQYF. In DNA, the CDR3 is TGTGCCAGCAGTGAAGCGAGGAGGGCCGAGCAGTACTTC.

The gene calls are TRBV10-3 and TRBJ2-7; no reliable D call. The CDR3 runs 14 residues. Trimming removed 0 bases from V and 3 bases from J, with 9 bases in between. The germline V gene has CDR1 ENHRY and CDR2 SYGVKD. CDR3 nucleotides: TGTGCCATCAGTGAGTCGATCTCTATCTACGAGCAGTACTTC. Encoded protein: CAISESISIYEQYF.

This clonotype was picked up many times. The V call is TRBV29-1, the J call TRBJ2-7, with no clear D. The CDR3 is 15 residues long. Germline values: CDR1 SQVTM, CDR2 ANQGSEA. Trimming removed 3 bases at V and 6 bases at J, with 21 bases between. CDR3 loop: CSVEFPAEDPREQYF. In DNA, the CDR3 is TGCAGCGTTGAGTTTCCGGCTGAGGACCCTCGCGAGCAGTACTTC.

The chain joins TRBV12-3 or TRBV12-4 to TRBJ2-1, with 8 bases that match TRBD1. The V and J ends lost 6 bases and 14 bases, in that order; junction bases with no gene match: 18. The CDR3 runs to 15 residues. The CDR3 DNA is TGTGCCAGCAGCTCATACCAGGGGGCACCAACGGCTGAGTTCTTC. Protein sequence: CASSSYQGAPTAEFF.

This clonotype was counted ten times or more. This chain uses TRBV25-1 with TRBJ2-7; no clear D gene. V was trimmed by 8 bases and J by 0 bases, leaving 11 bases between them. The germline gives CDR1 MGHDK, CDR2 SYGVNS. This CDR3 has 13 residues. CDR3 residues: CASRMTGSYEQYF. The CDR3 DNA sequence: TGTGCCAGCCGCATGACGGGCTCCTACGAGCAGTACTTC.

There are a few counts of this clonotype. The CDR3 protein is CASSSIGFLGGDSFRAFF. In nucleotides, the CDR3 is TGTGCCAGCAGTTCCATTGGGTTCTTGGGGGGGGATAGCTTCAGGGCTTTCTTT. The gene calls are TRBV27 and TRBJ1-1, with D possibly TRBD1 on 5 matching bases. Germline V lookup: CDR1 MNHEY, CDR2 SMNVEV (reference sequence). The CDR3 sequence is 18 residues long. The ends were cut back, 4 bases at V and 11 bases at J, with 32 bases in the middle.

The J gene is TRBJ2-1, the V gene TRBV7-9; maybe TRBD2 (6 bases). The V end was cut by 6 bases, the J end by 5 bases, with 14 bases between. Germline values: CDR1 SEHNR, CDR2 FQNEAQ (reference sequence). The CDR3 spans 14 residues. CDR3 coding DNA: TGTGCCAGCAGGCACCGGGACTTGGACAATGAGCAGTTCTTC. The encoded protein is CASRHRDLDNEQFF. The whole variable domain, remainder taken from reference TRBV7-9 and TRBJ2-1, is DTGVSQNPRHKITKRGQNVTFRCDPISEHNRLYWYRQTLGQGPEFLTYFQNEAQLEKSRLLSDRFSAERPKGSFSTLEIQRTEQGDSAMYLCASRHRDLDNEQFFGPGTRLTVL.

This clonotype was detected a few times. V gene TRBV7-2 combines with J gene TRBJ2-1, with 7 positions matching TRBD2. Germline lookup yields CDR1 SGHTA and CDR2 FQGNSA. Germline trimming cut 2 bases from V and 2 bases from J; bases unmatched to any gene: 6. The length of the CDR3 is 16 residues. The CDR3 DNA sequence: TGTGCCAGCAGCTTAATGGCGGGAGTTGCCTACAATGAGCAGTTCTTC. Its translation: CASSLMAGVAYNEQFF.

J is TRBJ1-1 and V is TRBV7-2; D is unclear. Germline CDR1 reads SGHTA; CDR2 reads FQGNSA. V lost 2 bases and J 4 bases, leaving 8 bases between the germline ends. The CDR3 totals 13 residues. In nucleotides, the CDR3 is TGTGCCAGCAGCTTAATCACGAGCACTGAAGCTTTCTTT. Its protein is CASSLITSTEAFF.

This clonotype has more than one count but fewer than ten. The V gene is TRBV12-3 or TRBV12-4, the J gene TRBJ2-3; 11 bases match TRBD2. After removal of 8 bases from V and 4 bases from J, the junction contained 5 bases not matched to a gene. There are 14 residues in the CDR3. In nucleotides, the CDR3 is TGTGCCAGCGATAGCGGGGGGGCACCAGATACGCAGTATTTT. Translating gives CASDSGGAPDTQYF.

The chain combines TRBV7-9 with TRBJ2-3; 7 bases fit TRBD2. The CDR3 has 15 amino acids. From germline, CDR1 is SEHNR and CDR2 FQNEAQ (reference sequence). J was trimmed by 0 bases and V by 6 bases; bases with no gene match: 6. The CDR3 spells CASRNSGSSTDTQYF. CDR3 nucleotide sequence: TGTGCCAGCAGAAATAGCGGGTCTAGCACAGATACGCAGTATTTT.

This clonotype was seen only a few times. This sequence joins TRBV7-6 and TRBJ2-5, with 7 bases that match TRBD2. Germline V gives CDR1 SGHVS, CDR2 FNYEAQ. The CDR3 runs to 16 residues. After removal of 1 base from V and 7 bases from J, the junction contained 12 bases not matched to a gene. CDR3 in amino acids: CASSLGIWREFGTQYF. The CDR3, as DNA: TGTGCCAGCAGCTTAGGGATCTGGCGGGAGTTTGGGACCCAGTACTTC.

The rearrangement joins TRBV6-2 or TRBV6-3 to TRBJ2-1; D unresolved. The V end was cut by 6 bases, the J end by 3 bases, with 18 bases between. CDR3 length: 16 amino acids. Germline values: CDR1 MNHEY, CDR2 SVGEGT. This CDR3 reads CASRTYSTRYYNEQFF. The CDR3 nucleotides are TGTGCCAGCAGGACGTACTCGACCCGGTACTACAATGAGCAGTTCTTC.

The V call is TRBV7-9, the J call TRBJ2-5; 12 bases are shared with TRBD1. CDR3 length: 15 residues. V lost 3 bases and J lost 5; bases outside the gene matches: 4. The germline CDR1 and CDR2 sequences are SEHNR and FQNEAQ (reference sequence). The CDR3 sequence: CASSLGQGASETQYF. In DNA, the CDR3 is TGTGCCAGCAGCTTGGGACAGGGGGCTTCCGAGACCCAGTACTTC.

This clonotype has more than one count but fewer than ten. V and J are TRBV6-1 and TRBJ2-1; D call uncertain. This CDR3 comprises 16 residues. V shed 6 bases and J shed 0 bases, with 15 bases lying between them. Germline CDR1 is MNHNS and CDR2 is SASEGT. The CDR3 spells CASSPVHLGSYNEQFF. CDR3 DNA sequence: TGTGCCAGCAGCCCCGTACATCTGGGCTCCTACAATGAGCAGTTCTTC.

V gene TRBV10-3 combines with J gene TRBJ2-5, with D possibly being TRBD2 (6 bases). With 6 bases removed from V and 4 bases from J, the gap between germline ends came to 12 bases. This CDR3 region has 13 residues. Germline values: CDR1 ENHRY, CDR2 SYGVKD. CDR3 bases: TGTGCCATCAGCGGGAGCGGTCCAGAGACCCAGTACTTC. This translates into CAISGSGPETQYF.

CDR3 nucleotide sequence: TGTGCCAGCAGCCCACGCTCGGAGAACTATGGCTACACCTTC. It encodes CASSPRSENYGYTF. The chain employs TRBV7-9 and TRBJ1-2, with D unclear. V was cut by 5 bases and J by 2 bases, with 12 bases left in between. This CDR3 contains 14 residues. Germline V gene lookup returns CDR1 SEHNR and CDR2 FQNEAQ (reference sequence).

The V call is TRBV28, the J call TRBJ2-7; D is uncertain. V was cut by 6 bases and J by 6 bases, with 12 bases left in between. The length of the CDR3 is 12 residues. CDR1 is MDHEN, CDR2 SYDVKM, per germline. CDR3 protein: CASRAFGAEQYF. In DNA, the CDR3 is TGTGCCAGCAGAGCATTCGGTGCCGAGCAGTACTTC.

This clonotype was observed a handful of times. The chain combines TRBV20-1 with TRBJ2-1; no reliable D call. V lost 3 bases, J lost 7 bases, and 13 bases lay in between. Germline V gene sequence: CDR1 DFQATT, CDR2 SNEGSKA (reference sequence). The CDR3 spans 13 residues. CDR3 amino acids: CSARDVLANEQFF. In DNA, the CDR3 is TGCAGTGCTAGGGATGTCTTGGCTAATGAGCAGTTCTTC.

Here the CDR3 reads CASSSSTSGGRTDTQYF. DNA of the CDR3: TGTGCCAGCAGCTCGTCTACTAGCGGGGGGCGCACAGATACGCAGTATTTT. The rearrangement uses TRBV7-9 and TRBJ2-3, with 12 bases identical to TRBD2. Germline V CDR1 and CDR2: SEHNR, FQNEAQ (reference sequence). V trimming: 4 bases; J trimming: 1 base; junction bases outside the gene matches: 6. This CDR3 has 17 amino acids.

This clonotype has more than one count but fewer than ten. An end of the junction differs from the germline gene, which may be a read error. The chain has TRBV4-3 and TRBJ2-7; 9 bases align to TRBD1. Germline CDR1 is LGHNA and CDR2 is YSLEER. The CDR3 runs 16 residues. Written as DNA, the CDR3 is TGCGCCAGCAGTCAAGTTTATGGACAGGGGACATACGAGCAGTACTTC. Translation: CASSQVYGQGTYEQYF.

In this sample, this clonotype turned up many times. This chain uses TRBV28 with TRBJ2-2, with 11 bases matching TRBD2. The CDR3 extends over 17 amino acids. CDR1 is MDHEN and CDR2 is SYDVKM in the germline V gene. V shed 3 bases, J shed 9 bases, and the junction held 12 bases outside the gene matches. The CDR3 reads CASSLLAGGDRGRELFF. The CDR3 DNA reads TGTGCCAGCAGTTTGCTAGCGGGAGGCGACCGGGGCCGGGAGCTGTTTTTT.

The chain is built from TRBV7-9 and TRBJ2-1; D may be TRBD1 (5 bases). Germline V lookup: CDR1 SEHNR, CDR2 FQNEAQ (reference sequence). Trimming took 4 bases from V and 8 from J, leaving 12 bases between them. The CDR3 is 13 amino acids. The DNA of the CDR3 is TGTGCCAGCAGCTGGGCCCAGGGCGATGAGCAGTTCTTC. This codes for CASSWAQGDEQFF.

The CDR3 nucleotides read TGCGCCAGCAGCTTGTGGAGCGGCCAAGAGACCCAGTACTTC. The encoded protein is CASSLWSGQETQYF. This rearrangement joins TRBV5-1 to TRBJ2-5; possibly TRBD2 for D (5 bases). The CDR3 sequence is 14 residues long. V shed 1 base and J shed 1 base, with 8 bases lying between them. Germline assignment: CDR1 SGHRS and CDR2 YFSETQ.

This chain joins TRBV5-5 and TRBJ2-5, with 7 bases matching TRBD1. Germline lookup yields CDR1 SGHKS and CDR2 YYEKEE (reference sequence). The V gene end was trimmed by 0 bases and the J gene end by 4 bases; junction bases not matched to a gene: 6. The length of the CDR3 is 15 residues. Here the CDR3 reads CASSLAPTGTETQYF. CDR3 DNA sequence: TGTGCCAGCAGCTTGGCACCGACAGGGACAGAGACCCAGTACTTC.

This clonotype turned up a few times. V and J are TRBV28 and TRBJ2-7; 8 positions agree with TRBD2. The V segment lost 5 bases and the J segment 1 base; nucleotides outside the gene matches: 10. The CDR3 length is 16 residues. Germline-derived CDR1 and CDR2 are MDHEN and SYDVKM. CDR3 DNA: TGTGCCAGCAGTCACCAATCGGGGGGGCTATCCTACGAGCAGTACTTC. As protein: CASSHQSGGLSYEQYF.